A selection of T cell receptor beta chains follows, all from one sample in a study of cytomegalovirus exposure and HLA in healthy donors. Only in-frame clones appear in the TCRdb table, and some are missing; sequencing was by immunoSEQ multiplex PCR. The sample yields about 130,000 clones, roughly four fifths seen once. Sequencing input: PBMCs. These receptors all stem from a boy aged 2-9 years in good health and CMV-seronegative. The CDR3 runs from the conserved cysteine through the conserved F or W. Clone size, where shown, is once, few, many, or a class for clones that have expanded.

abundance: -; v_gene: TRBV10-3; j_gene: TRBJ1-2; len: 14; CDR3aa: CAITGTGFDYGYTF
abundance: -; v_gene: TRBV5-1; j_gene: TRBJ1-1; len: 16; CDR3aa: CASSLGQGGFGTEAFF
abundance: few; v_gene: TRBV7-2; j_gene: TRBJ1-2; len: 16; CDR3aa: CASSLAGQGANYGYTF
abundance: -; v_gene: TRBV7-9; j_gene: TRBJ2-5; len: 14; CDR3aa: CASSFRDFKETQYF
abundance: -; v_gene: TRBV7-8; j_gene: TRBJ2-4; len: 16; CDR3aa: CASSSYRDPKLNIQYF
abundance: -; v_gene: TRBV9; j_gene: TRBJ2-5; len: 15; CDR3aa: CASSNRGGAQETQYF
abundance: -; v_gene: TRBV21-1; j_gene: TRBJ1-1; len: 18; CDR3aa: CASSKVLGQGPLNTEAFF
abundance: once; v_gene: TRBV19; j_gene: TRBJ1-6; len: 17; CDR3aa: CASSISTSGDRGTPLHF
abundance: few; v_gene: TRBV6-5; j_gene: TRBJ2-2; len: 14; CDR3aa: CASSTTQNTGELFF
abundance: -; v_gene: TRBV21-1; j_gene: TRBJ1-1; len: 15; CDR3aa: CASSIPGTANTEAFF
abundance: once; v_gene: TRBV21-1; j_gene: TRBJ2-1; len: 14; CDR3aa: CASSRGFGYNEQFF
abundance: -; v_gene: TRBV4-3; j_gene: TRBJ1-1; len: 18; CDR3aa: CASSQSYPGQGMNTEAFF
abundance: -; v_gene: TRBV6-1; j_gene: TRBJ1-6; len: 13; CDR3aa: CASSEAANSPLHF
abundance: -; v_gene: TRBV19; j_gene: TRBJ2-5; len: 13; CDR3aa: CASSIGREETQYF
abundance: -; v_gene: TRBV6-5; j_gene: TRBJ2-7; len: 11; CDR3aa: CASSTSGEQYF
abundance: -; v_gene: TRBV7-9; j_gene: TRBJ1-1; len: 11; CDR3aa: CASSPGAEAFF
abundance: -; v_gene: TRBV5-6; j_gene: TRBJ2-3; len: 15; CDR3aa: CASSLGTGATDTQYF
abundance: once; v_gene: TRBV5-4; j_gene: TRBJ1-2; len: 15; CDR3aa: CASSPGHLANYGYTF
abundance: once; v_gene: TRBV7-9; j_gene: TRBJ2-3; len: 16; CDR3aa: CASSEIAGGRTDTQYF
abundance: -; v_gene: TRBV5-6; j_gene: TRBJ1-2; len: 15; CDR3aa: CASSFISRAEGGYTF
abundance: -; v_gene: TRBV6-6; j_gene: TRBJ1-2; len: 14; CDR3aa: CASSKTGVQGGYTF